This record concerns one TCR beta chain sequence. What antigen it recognizes has not been identified. No base quality information exists; no much larger clone differs at one position. The receptor library was made with 5' RACE. TCRdb lists the instrument as Illumina HiSeq 2000. A universal primer binding site was introduced by template switching, and a unique molecular identifier was present in the final cDNA, enabling accurate counting of TCR cDNA molecules. Specific primers in the conserved constant-segment region were used to synthesize first-strand cDNA for TCR alpha and beta chains. To control for contamination, every cDNA library was double barcoded, receiving both a SMART-Mk sample barcode and Illumina barcodes. Two successive PCR steps introduced TruSeq adapter sequences along with Illumina sample barcodes. TCR alpha and beta cDNA libraries were sequenced on the Illumina HiSeq platform with custom primers. Concerning the study's data processing: Raw reads were processed with MiGEC to extract unique molecular identifiers, and MiXCR was used to determine CDR3 positions. For each individual, recombination models were inferred using an EM algorithm with the repgenHMM and IGoR tools. Shared clonotypes were analyzed with the tcR package in R, and sharing was normalized by the product of cloneset sizes. To study raw recombination free of thymic and clonal selection effects, out-of-frame nonproductive sequences were analyzed. Through fastp at Q25 and MiXCR, TCRdb rebuilt clones from the public reads, retaining in-frame beta chains. Entries that share a CDR3 protein sequence are merged under the most common genes and DNA. The V and J calls shown here were made by TCRdb, not taken from the authors' results. A total of roughly 1.6 million distinct CDR3 sequences appear in this sample, less than 40% of them only once. About 0.27% of the sample belongs to the ten largest clones.

Reading from cysteine to phenylalanine, the CDR3 counts 11 amino acids. Only the CDR3 DNA stays, 33 bases, in frame from base 1. The germline V gene (reference sequence) yields DFQATT for CDR1 and SNEGSKA for CDR2. The sample originates from a study of identical twins listed by TCRdb under 2016. Notes on the research overall: The study deep-sequenced TCR alpha and beta repertoires from monozygotic twins, unrelated adults of various ages and cord blood to test whether fetal clonotypes persist. Replicate twin experiments were performed at different times using different library preparation protocols to rule out contamination.

Every donor was a healthy Caucasian. Broader findings and caveats from the paper: Out-of-frame TCR alpha sequences shared between twins showed an excess of low generation-probability sequences compared with coincidental sharing between unrelated individuals. The excess sharing between twins in beta out-of-frame sequences was weaker because fewer shared sequences reduced the signal-to-noise ratio. Because the same donors could not be followed over many years, the conclusions relied on cross-sectional statistical analysis. Abundant cord blood beta clonotypes had fewer insertions, young adult naive repertoires showed a similar but weaker trend, and memory repertoires showed no such trend. In monozygotic twins, out-of-frame TCR alpha sharing was systematically underestimated by recombination models, although the models agreed with sharing between unrelated individuals. Zero-insertion analyses could be partly confounded by invariant T cells such as MAIT and iNKT, although diverse VJ usage argued against such confounding for most clonotypes.

Here the chain combines TRBV20-1 and TRBJ1-1; TRBD1 agrees with 8 junctional bases. The sample was cord blood. The receptor comes from a newborn girl in good health. The base sequence is TGCAGCCGACAGGGGTTAATTGAAGCTTTCTTT. Its translation reads: CSRQGLIEAFF.